The rows below give T cell receptor beta chains drawn from one sample of a study of blood T cell repertoires in COVID-19. Data came from immunoSEQ multiplex PCR; TCRdb stores just in-frame clones and leaves some out. The sample contains some 260,000 clones, around 86% of which appear only once. Sequencing was performed on PBMCs or T cells enriched from blood (not recorded which). The receptors here all came from a man aged 35 to 55 who had recovered from COVID-19. Both conserved end residues are part of each CDR3.

v_gene	j_gene	CDR3aa
TRBV2	TRBJ1-2	CASNGDYGYTF
TRBV18	TRBJ2-5	CASRGGRETQYF
TRBV19	TRBJ2-1	CASSIVGGPSNEQFF
TRBV18	TRBJ1-2	CASSPVTGRTSGYGYTF
TRBV6-1	TRBJ2-5	CASSEGTGETQYF
TRBV3-1/TRBV3-2	TRBJ2-7	CASSHPGTGGVEQYF
TRBV6-6	TRBJ2-3	CASRKGLAGITDTQYF
TRBV6-2/TRBV6-3	TRBJ1-5	CASSPIATGGRQPQHF
TRBV6-2/TRBV6-3	TRBJ1-2	CASSDRVVYGYTF
TRBV10-3	TRBJ2-7	CAIGFRGGIAPEQYF
TRBV6-5	TRBJ1-1	CASRDLQDGWTEAFF
TRBV7-2	TRBJ2-7	CASSLRTGSGGGKYEQYF
TRBV5-8	TRBJ1-4	CASSLASGKQKLFF
TRBV30	TRBJ1-1	CAWSYGMNTEAFF
TRBV11-2	TRBJ2-5	CASSPSPGGQETQYF
TRBV28	TRBJ1-2	CAAGTAYGYTF
TRBV27	TRBJ1-1	CASSYRADSMNTEAFF
TRBV6-4	TRBJ1-1	CASSSGQKAFF
TRBV24-1	TRBJ2-7	CATSDPGGGEVVEQYF
TRBV18	TRBJ2-1	CASSPASGSNEQFF
TRBV5-8	TRBJ2-3	CASAPGTSGTDTQYF
TRBV5-4	TRBJ2-3	CASSSGQGERTDTQYF
TRBV9	TRBJ2-7	CASSVAGTGSSYEQYF
TRBV5-4	TRBJ2-1	CASSRGQATDEQFF
TRBV18	TRBJ1-5	CASSLSGLANQPQHF
TRBV19	TRBJ2-7	CASREASGAPRQYF
TRBV27	TRBJ1-1	CASSWGAEAFF
TRBV7-2	TRBJ2-5	CASSLARGTQETQYF
TRBV11-3	TRBJ1-6	CASSLSGRNSPLHF
TRBV5-1	TRBJ2-7	CASSLETGLIGDEQYF
TRBV28	TRBJ1-5	CASSLAGYQPQHF
TRBV5-1	TRBJ2-7	CASSLGQGGPYEQYF
TRBV27	TRBJ1-2	CASSLGRGTEGYTF
TRBV18	TRBJ2-1	CASSAFSGTDGLNEQFF
TRBV28	TRBJ1-2	CATPPFPLYGYTF
TRBV7-9	TRBJ2-1	CASSLKQGYNEQFF
TRBV5-1	TRBJ2-7	CASSLGQYEQYF
TRBV3-1/TRBV3-2	TRBJ1-5	CASSQGSYLSNQPQHF
TRBV15	TRBJ2-7	CATSRDYDSGYEQYF